The 18 T cell receptor beta chains below all came from one sample that was sequenced in a study of persistence of HIV-infected CD4 T cells. Overlapping HIV-1 Gag 15-mer peptides at 0.85 to 1 ug per peptide per mL were used. CD40L/CD69 double-negative CD45RO-high memory CD4+ T cells were collected. These TCRs' antigens remain unknown. The immunoSEQ assay was version 4, run in survey mode. The data were produced by immunoSEQ multiplex PCR, yet TCRdb's version contains in-frame clones alone and is incomplete. The sample shows tens of thousands of clones, over 60% of them seen only once. Source: CD4+ T cells sorted from PBMCs after roughly 18-hour stimulation, taken from a patient who received antiretroviral therapy. These receptor sequences come from an adult man with HIV who was CMV-seropositive.

The V and J genes are TRBV9 and TRBJ1-3; D not resolved. The V and J ends lost 1 base and 5 bases respectively, with 13 bases between them. CDR1 SGDLS and CDR2 YYNGEE come from the germline V gene. This CDR3 spans 15 amino acids. Here the CDR3 reads CASSVSGERRNTIYF. The CDR3, as DNA: TGTGCCAGCAGCGTAAGCGGGGAGCGAAGAAACACCATATATTTT.

The V and J genes are TRBV4-1 and TRBJ1-4, with a tentative D call TRBD1 (6 bases). Per the germline V gene, CDR1 is MGHRA and CDR2 is YSYEKL. V was cut by 3 bases and J by 4 bases, with 18 bases left in between. The CDR3 spans 17 residues. CDR3 region: CASSQPQGPKRNEKLFF. The CDR3 DNA follows: TGCGCCAGCAGCCAGCCACAGGGCCCAAAACGTAATGAAAAACTGTTTTTT.

The gene calls are TRBV21-1 and TRBJ2-4; the table's D call, TRBD1, has no DNA check behind it. TRBV21-1 is annotated as a pseudogene. The CDR3 runs 17 residues. CDR3 in amino acids: CASSKRNQGSAKNIQYF. Here the CDR3 DNA reads TGTGCCAGCAGCAAGAGAAACCAGGGGAGTGCCAAAAACATTCAGTACTTC.

V gene TRBV27 combines with J gene TRBJ1-1; no definite D call. Trimming took off 5 bases at V and 5 bases at J, with 15 bases between the two ends. The germline V gene encodes CDR1 MNHEY and CDR2 SMNVEV (reference sequence). This CDR3 is built from 14 residues. The CDR3 region has the DNA TGTGCCAGCAGTCCCAAGAGCAGGCGGACTGAAGCTTTCTTT. Amino acid sequence: CASSPKSRRTEAFF.

This clone showed up just once. The chain couples TRBV3-1 (or the pseudogene TRBV3-2) to TRBJ2-2; 8 bases agree with TRBD2. Unmatched junction bases numbered 14, after V lost 4 bases and J lost 4 bases. Germline V CDR1 and CDR2: LGHDT, YNNKEL (reference sequence). This CDR3 is 18 amino acids long. DNA for the CDR3: TGTGCCAGCAGCCCCCCCGGGGGAGGGACTAGACCCACCGGGGAGCTGTTTTTT. Residues: CASSPPGGGTRPTGELFF.

The rearrangement links TRBV7-2 to TRBJ2-3, with a possible D match to TRBD1 (5 bases). Germline CDR1 and CDR2: SGHTA and FQGNSA. The CDR3 has 16 amino acids. The ends were cut back, 4 bases at V and 3 bases at J, with 17 bases in the middle. CDR3 loop: CASSSISTVRTDTQYF. For the CDR3, the DNA is TGTGCCAGCAGCTCCATATCGACAGTCCGGACAGATACGCAGTATTTT.

This clone has more than one count but fewer than ten. V and J are TRBV9 and TRBJ1-4; TRBD1 is a possible D gene (6 bases). The V and J ends lost 4 bases and 4 bases respectively, with 14 bases between them. Germline loops: CDR1 SGDLS, CDR2 YYNGEE. The CDR3 consists of 15 residues. DNA of the CDR3: TGTGCCAGCAGCTCCGACAGGTTAATTAATGAAAAACTGTTTTTT. It codes for CASSSDRLINEKLFF.

The chain couples TRBV5-1 to TRBJ2-1, with 12 positions matching TRBD2. There are 16 residues in the CDR3. Losses at the gene ends were 6 bases for V and 10 bases for J; bases not matched to a gene: 14. The germline V gene encodes CDR1 SGHRS and CDR2 YFSETQ. The CDR3 coding sequence is TGCGCCAGCACCGAAGCTCTAGCGGGGGGGCCCGGGGAGCAGTTCTTC. Its protein is CASTEALAGGPGEQFF.

This rearrangement joins TRBV12-3 or TRBV12-4 to TRBJ1-1, with D possibly matching TRBD1 (6 bases). This CDR3 has 12 amino acids. V was clipped by 5 bases and J by 8 bases, with 12 bases between them. The chain's CDR3 is CASSGMDSEAFF. The DNA of the CDR3 is TGTGCCAGCAGTGGAATGGACAGCGAAGCTTTCTTT.

The chain joins TRBV2 to TRBJ1-1; the D is unclear. From germline, CDR1 is SNHLY and CDR2 FYNNEI. The CDR3 length is 13 residues. V gave up 6 bases and J gave up 2 bases, with 10 bases separating them. CDR3 loop: CASSYTENTEAFF. The CDR3 region has the DNA TGTGCCAGCAGCTACACAGAAAACACTGAAGCTTTCTTT.

This sequence joins TRBV3-1 (or the pseudogene TRBV3-2) and TRBJ2-1; tentatively, D is TRBD1 (6 bases). The ends were cut back, 4 bases at V and 0 bases at J, with 10 bases in the middle. The length of the CDR3 is 15 residues. From germline, CDR1 is LGHDT and CDR2 YNNKEL (reference sequence). The CDR3 loop is CASSRQEISYNEQFF. DNA of the CDR3: TGTGCCAGCAGCCGACAGGAGATCTCCTACAATGAGCAGTTCTTC.

The chain uses TRBV30 and TRBJ1-2; 9 bases match TRBD1. J was trimmed by 8 bases and V by 6 bases; bases with no gene match: 7. There are 12 residues in the CDR3. Per the germline V gene, CDR1 is GTSNPN and CDR2 is SVGIG (reference sequence). The CDR3 DNA reads TGTGCCTGCCCGGACAGGGGCGAAGGCTACACCTTC. It encodes CACPDRGEGYTF.

Relative to its sample, this clone is medium-sized. The rearrangement uses TRBV4-2 and TRBJ1-2; D may be TRBD1 (5 bases). The CDR3 has 13 residues. Germline assignment: CDR1 LGHNA and CDR2 YNFKEQ. Trimming removed 4 bases at V and 8 bases at J, with 14 bases between. The CDR3 DNA follows: TGTGCCAGCAGCCCACTCCAGGGAAACGGCTACACCTTC. Protein sequence: CASSPLQGNGYTF.

This clone has a count of ten or more. The J gene is TRBJ2-1, the V gene TRBV10-1, with 10 bases aligning to TRBD1. Germline CDR1 and CDR2: WNHNN and SYGVQD (reference sequence). The CDR3 is made up of 13 amino acids. J was trimmed by 7 bases and V by 6 bases; bases with no gene match: 3. CDR3 nucleotides: TGCGCCAGCAGAGGGACAGGGGAGAATGAGCAGTTCTTC. It is translated as CASRGTGENEQFF.

The V gene is TRBV7-3, the J gene TRBJ2-5; D possibly corresponds to TRBD1 (6 bases). Germline lookup yields CDR1 SGHTA and CDR2 FQGTGA. Trimming pared 5 bases from V and 3 bases from J, leaving 10 bases between. The CDR3 is 13 residues long. The CDR3 DNA sequence: TGTGCCAGCAGCCTCGGACAGAAAGAGACCCAGTACTTC. Its protein product is CASSLGQKETQYF.

This sequence joins TRBV7-6 and TRBJ1-3, with 7 positions matching TRBD1. The CDR3 is 15 amino acids. The V gene's germline CDR1 is SGHVS and CDR2 FNYEAQ. Unmatched junction bases numbered 6, after V lost 6 bases and J lost 1 base. DNA for the CDR3: TGTGCCAGCAGGGAGATGACAGGGTCTGGAAACACCATATATTTT. Its translation: CASREMTGSGNTIYF.

The chain links TRBV18 to TRBJ2-7; maybe TRBD2 (7 bases). The germline V gene has CDR1 KGHSH and CDR2 LQKENI. V was clipped by 3 bases and J by 5 bases, with 17 bases between them. The CDR3 is 15 residues long. The CDR3 nucleotides read TGTGCCAGCTCACCCGCGGGGGCAGGGAGGAACGAGCAGTACTTC. The encoded protein is CASSPAGAGRNEQYF.

V is TRBV28 and J is TRBJ1-6; the D is unclear. This CDR3 has 17 residues. V lost 8 bases to trimming and J lost 0 bases, with 17 bases between them. Germline values: CDR1 MDHEN, CDR2 SYDVKM. CDR3 coding DNA: TGTGCCAGCCTCCCTCTGGACCTGAGCTCCTATAATTCACCCCTCCACTTT. Amino acids: CASLPLDLSSYNSPLHF.